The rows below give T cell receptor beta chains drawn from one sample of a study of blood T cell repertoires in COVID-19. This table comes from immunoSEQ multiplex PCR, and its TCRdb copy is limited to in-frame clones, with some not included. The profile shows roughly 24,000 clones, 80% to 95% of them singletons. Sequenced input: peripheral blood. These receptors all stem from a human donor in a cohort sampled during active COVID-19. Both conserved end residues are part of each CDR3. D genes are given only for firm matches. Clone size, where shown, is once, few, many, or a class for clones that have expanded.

CDR3 protein: CASSSGTGGLDEQFF
CDR3 DNA: TGCGCCAGCAGCTCCGGGACAGGGGGCTTGGATGAGCAGTTCTTC
D gene: TRBD1
V gene: TRBV5-1
clone size: once
J gene: TRBJ2-1

CDR3 protein: CASSERPEGAYEQYF
CDR3 DNA: TGCGCCAGCAGTGAGAGGCCAGAGGGCGCCTACGAGCAGTACTTC
D gene: .
V gene: TRBV10-1
clone size: .
J gene: TRBJ2-7

CDR3 protein: CASSITGVEATQYF
CDR3 DNA: TGTGCCAGCAGCATTACAGGGGTCGAAGCGACCCAGTACTTC
D gene: TRBD1
V gene: TRBV7-7
clone size: .
J gene: TRBJ2-5

CDR3 protein: CASSWDSGGSTDTQYF
CDR3 DNA: TGCGCCAGCAGCTGGGATAGCGGGGGGAGCACAGATACGCAGTATTTT
D gene: TRBD2
V gene: TRBV5-1
clone size: .
J gene: TRBJ2-3

CDR3 protein: CASSLDSISDTQYF
CDR3 DNA: TGTGCCAGCAGCCTAGACTCAATCTCAGATACGCAGTATTTT
D gene: .
V gene: TRBV7-2
clone size: .
J gene: TRBJ2-3

CDR3 protein: CASSVGSGLNEKLFF
CDR3 DNA: TGTGCCAGCAGCGTAGGATCGGGACTCAATGAAAAACTGTTTTTT
D gene: .
V gene: TRBV9
clone size: .
J gene: TRBJ1-4

CDR3 protein: CASSQDDRSGYTF
CDR3 DNA: TGTGCCAGCAGCCAAGATGACAGGAGTGGCTACACCTTC
D gene: .
V gene: TRBV14
clone size: .
J gene: TRBJ1-2

CDR3 protein: CASSFPAGSTDTQYF
CDR3 DNA: TGTGCCAGCAGCTTTCCGGCGGGTAGCACAGATACGCAGTATTTT
D gene: .
V gene: TRBV5-4
clone size: .
J gene: TRBJ2-3

CDR3 protein: CAWSVQGGQPQHF
CDR3 DNA: TGTGCCTGGAGTGTACAGGGTGGACAGCCCCAGCATTTT
D gene: .
V gene: TRBV30
clone size: once
J gene: TRBJ1-5

CDR3 protein: CASSISSSYNEQFF
CDR3 DNA: TGTGCCAGCAGTATCTCGAGCTCCTACAATGAGCAGTTCTTC
D gene: .
V gene: TRBV27
clone size: .
J gene: TRBJ2-1

CDR3 protein: CASRGVWQPQHF
CDR3 DNA: TGTGCCAGCAGGGGCGTCTGGCAGCCCCAGCATTTT
D gene: .
V gene: TRBV2
clone size: few
J gene: TRBJ1-5

CDR3 protein: CASSLVSGGSGYSNQPQHF
CDR3 DNA: TGTGCCAGCAGCTTAGTTTCCGGAGGGAGTGGTTATAGCAATCAGCCCCAGCATTTT
D gene: .
V gene: TRBV7-9
clone size: .
J gene: TRBJ1-5

CDR3 protein: CASSPRQGTSYEQYF
CDR3 DNA: TGCGCCAGCAGCCCGAGACAGGGCACATCCTACGAGCAGTACTTC
D gene: TRBD1
V gene: TRBV5-1
clone size: .
J gene: TRBJ2-7

CDR3 protein: CASSLYSLLSYEQYF
CDR3 DNA: TGTGCCAGCAGCTTGTACAGCCTTTTATCCTACGAGCAGTACTTC
D gene: .
V gene: TRBV5-4
clone size: .
J gene: TRBJ2-7

CDR3 protein: CASSPGDRGHNEQFF
CDR3 DNA: TGCGCCAGCAGCCCCGGGGACAGGGGACACAATGAGCAGTTCTTC
D gene: TRBD1
V gene: TRBV5-1
clone size: .
J gene: TRBJ2-1

CDR3 protein: CASSLIQGAGQPQHF
CDR3 DNA: TGTGCCAGCAGCTTAATACAGGGGGCGGGGCAGCCCCAGCATTTT
D gene: TRBD1
V gene: TRBV7-2
clone size: .
J gene: TRBJ1-5

CDR3 protein: CASSSGLAGGRTDTQYF
CDR3 DNA: TGTGCCAGCAGCTCCGGACTAGCGGGGGGCCGGACAGATACGCAGTATTTT
D gene: TRBD2
V gene: TRBV5-4
clone size: .
J gene: TRBJ2-3

CDR3 protein: CASSPPQGINEQFF
CDR3 DNA: TGTGCCAGCAGCCCACCTCAGGGGATCAATGAGCAGTTCTTC
D gene: .
V gene: TRBV11-3
clone size: .
J gene: TRBJ2-1

CDR3 protein: CASSERTGTGPRYYGYTF
CDR3 DNA: TGTGCCAGCAGTGAACGTACAGGGACGGGGCCAAGGTACTATGGCTACACCTTC
D gene: .
V gene: TRBV6-1
clone size: .
J gene: TRBJ1-2

CDR3 protein: CASSAILTRGVYNEQFF
CDR3 DNA: TGTGCCAGCAGTGCAATACTGACTAGAGGCGTCTACAATGAGCAGTTCTTC
D gene: .
V gene: TRBV27
clone size: .
J gene: TRBJ2-1

CDR3 protein: CASSLWALRTDTQYF
CDR3 DNA: TGTGCCAGCAGCTTATGGGCATTACGCACAGATACGCAGTATTTT
D gene: .
V gene: TRBV7-2
clone size: .
J gene: TRBJ2-3

CDR3 protein: CASSLGTAYEQYF
CDR3 DNA: TGTGCCAGCAGCTTAGGGACAGCCTACGAGCAGTACTTC
D gene: .
V gene: TRBV7-9
clone size: few
J gene: TRBJ2-7

CDR3 protein: CASSYSTGPAYEQYF
CDR3 DNA: TGTGCCAGCAGTTACTCGACAGGCCCAGCCTACGAGCAGTACTTC
D gene: .
V gene: TRBV6-6
clone size: .
J gene: TRBJ2-7

CDR3 protein: CASSLASAVSNYGYTF
CDR3 DNA: TGTGCCAGCAGCTTAGCCTCGGCGGTGTCTAACTATGGCTACACCTTC
D gene: .
V gene: TRBV7-9
clone size: once
J gene: TRBJ1-2

CDR3 protein: CASSQVRTSLPDPLFF
CDR3 DNA: TGTGCCAGCAGCCAAGTGCGGACTAGTCTCCCGGACCCCCTGTTCTTC
D gene: TRBD2
V gene: TRBV3-1/TRBV3-2
clone size: .
J gene: TRBJ2-1